This T cell receptor beta chain was observed in a study of vaccination and CD4 T cells after COVID-19. Cultured CD4+ T cell DNA underwent sequencing with the Oncomine TCR Beta short-read assay. TCRdb reanalysed the PCR reads using MiXCR and keeps one entry per CDR3 protein. Seen here are about 10,000 distinct CDR3 sequences, around 67% observed once, and the top ten hold around 35%. This CDR3 is 14 amino acids long. Per germline, CDR1 SQVTM and CDR2 ANQGSEA. Germline trimming cut 3 bases from V and 8 bases from J; bases unmatched to any gene: 8. A word on this clonotype: Its antigen is as yet unknown.

Specified treatment: approximately nine-day PBMC culture with coronavirus spike peptide pools or control peptides (ViraFEST assay). The genes are TRBV29-1 and TRBJ2-1; TRBD2 aligns across 9 bases. The receptor comes from a human donor who had recovered from COVID-19. The specimen sequenced was CD4+ T cells from blood, cultured in vitro. In nucleotides, the CDR3 is TGCAGCGTTGAGACTAGCGGAAATGGGGATGAGCAGTTCTTC. Translation gives CSVETSGNGDEQFF.